Following are 18 T cell receptor beta chains from one sample sequenced in a study of identical twins. Each CDR3 protein gets one entry after TCRdb re-called the 5' RACE reads with MiXCR. The sample includes hundreds of thousands of distinct CDR3 sequences, around a sixth of them seen just once. This same sample was also taken into another study, of T cells expressing NK-cell markers.

Sample: PBMCs. The receptors here all came from a woman between 18 and 29 years old in good health.

This clonotype has a single count. V usage is TRBV11-1 and J usage is TRBJ2-3, with 16 bases lining up with TRBD2. This CDR3 comprises 19 residues. The germline V gene has CDR1 SGHAT and CDR2 FQDESV (reference sequence). J gave up 4 bases and V 3 bases, and 10 bases lay outside the gene matches. The CDR3 DNA sequence: TGTGCCAGCAGCTTGGGGACCGGGACTAGCGGGGGGGATGCAGATACGCAGTATTTT. Its translation is CASSLGTGTSGGDADTQYF.

This chain joins TRBV20-1 and TRBJ2-1; 11 bases map to TRBD2. Germline trimming cut 2 bases from V and 5 bases from J; bases unmatched to any gene: 8. The germline V gene has CDR1 DFQATT and CDR2 SNEGSKA (reference sequence). The CDR3 sequence is 16 residues long. The CDR3, as DNA: TGCAGTGCTAGAACCCAACTAGCGGGGGCCCACAATGAGCAGTTCTTC. Residues: CSARTQLAGAHNEQFF.

This clonotype was observed a handful of times. The V gene is TRBV10-3, the J gene TRBJ1-4; D is unclear. V lost 4 bases and J lost 2, with 5 bases in between. The CDR3 has 13 residues. Germline assignment: CDR1 ENHRY and CDR2 SYGVKD. The CDR3 DNA follows: TGTGCCATCAGTGGGACCACTAATGAAAAACTGTTTTTT. It translates to CAISGTTNEKLFF.

The chain is built from TRBV16 and TRBJ1-6; D is possibly TRBD1 (6 bases). The ends were cut back, 0 bases at V and 9 bases at J, with 12 bases in the middle. The germline CDR1 and CDR2 sequences are KGHSY and FQNENV. The CDR3 extends over 15 amino acids. The CDR3 loop reads CASSQSQGYVSPLHF. For the CDR3, the DNA is TGTGCCAGCAGCCAATCCCAGGGGTACGTTTCACCCCTCCACTTT.

The chain has TRBV5-1 and TRBJ2-3; 8 nucleotides agree with TRBD2. Trimming at V came to 5 bases and at J to 4 bases, leaving 12 bases not matched to a gene. The CDR3 extends over 16 amino acids. Germline values: CDR1 SGHRS, CDR2 YFSETQ. In nucleotides, the CDR3 is TGCGCCAGCAGTAACAAGCGGGGGACGGACCCAGATACGCAGTATTTT. Encoded protein: CASSNKRGTDPDTQYF. The full variable domain, its missing parts supplied by reference TRBV5-1 and TRBJ2-3, is KAGVTQTPRYLIKTRGQQVTLSCSPISGHRSVSWYQQTPGQGLQFLFEYFSETQRNKGNFPGRFSGRQFSNSRSEMNVSTLELGDSALYLCASSNKRGTDPDTQYFGPGTRLTVL.

This CDR3 is CASSRDYMAGGPGEQFF. The CDR3 region has the DNA TGTGCCAGCAGTCGTGACTATATGGCGGGAGGGCCGGGAGAGCAGTTCTTC. The rearrangement links TRBV12-3 or TRBV12-4 to TRBJ2-1; 9 bases are a match to TRBD2. The CDR3 is made up of 17 amino acids. V dropped 5 bases and J dropped 10; count of bases not matched to a gene: 18.

The CDR3 protein is CSVRDRLNYGYTF. In DNA, the CDR3 is TGCAGCGTTAGGGACAGGCTTAACTATGGCTACACCTTC. V is TRBV29-1 and J is TRBJ1-2, with 8 bases lining up with TRBD1. The CDR3 is made up of 13 amino acids. After removal of 5 bases from V and 1 base from J, the junction contained 3 bases not matched to a gene. The germline CDR1 and CDR2 sequences are SQVTM and ANQGSEA. Together with reference TRBV29-1 and TRBJ1-2, the CDR3 gives the full variable domain: SAVISQKPSRDICQRGTSLTIQCQVDSQVTMMFWYRQQPGQSLTLIATANQGSEATYESGFVIDKFPISRPNLTFSTLTVSNMSPEDSSIYLCSVRDRLNYGYTFGSGTRLTVV.

The V and J genes are TRBV12-3 or TRBV12-4 and TRBJ2-2; D remains unclear. Trimming removed 3 bases from V and 7 bases from J, with 6 bases in between. The CDR3 has 12 residues. The CDR3 loop reads CASSLGYGELFF. In DNA form, the CDR3 reads TGTGCCAGCAGTTTGGGGTACGGGGAGCTGTTTTTT.

The chain carries TRBV7-9 and TRBJ2-5; D is possibly TRBD2 (6 bases). Germline lookup yields CDR1 SEHNR and CDR2 FQNEAQ (reference sequence). The CDR3 is 16 amino acids. V dropped 3 bases and J dropped 4 bases, with 18 bases sitting between them. CDR3 coding DNA: TGTGCCAGCAGCTTGGGTCCAGGGACTTATGGAGAGACCCAGTACTTC. As protein: CASSLGPGTYGETQYF.

This chain links TRBV7-8 with TRBJ2-7; 8 bases are a match to TRBD1. The germline CDR1 and CDR2 sequences are SGHVS and FQNEAQ. V was clipped by 6 bases and J by 2 bases; unmatched bases: 21. This CDR3 is built from 19 residues. This CDR3 is CASRGDRGGSWRGTYEQYF. The CDR3 nucleotides read TGTGCCAGCAGAGGAGACAGGGGTGGAAGCTGGCGGGGAACCTACGAGCAGTACTTC.

This chain joins TRBV6-2 or TRBV6-3 and TRBJ2-1; 10 bases line up with TRBD2. Trimming removed 5 bases from V and 8 bases from J; junction bases left unmatched: 15. Looked up from germline, CDR1 is MNHEY and CDR2 is SVGEGT. The CDR3 contains 17 residues. The CDR3 bases are TGTGCCAGCAGTCCCCACCCGAGACTAGCGGGCGGGCATGAGCAGTTCTTC. Its protein is CASSPHPRLAGGHEQFF.

This clonotype occurred many times. The CDR3 DNA reads TGTGCCAGCAGTTACTCACCAGACAATGAGCAGTTCTTC. This translates into CASSYSPDNEQFF. The gene calls are TRBV6-5 and TRBJ2-1, with D hard to call. The CDR3 consists of 13 residues. CDR1 is MNHEY, CDR2 SVGAGI, per germline. Trimming left V 0 bases short and J 5 bases short, with 5 bases between.

The chain joins TRBV10-3 to TRBJ2-5; unclear D gene. Looked up from germline, CDR1 is ENHRY and CDR2 is SYGVKD. The CDR3 contains 11 residues. V was clipped by 10 bases and J by 6 bases, with 12 bases between them. In DNA, the CDR3 is TGTGCCACCCCCCCAGGAAAGACCCAGTACTTC. As protein: CATPPGKTQYF.

The chain is built from TRBV29-1 and TRBJ2-1, with 10 bases identical to TRBD1. With V trimmed by 6 bases and J by 8 bases, 1 base remained unmatched. The germline V gene encodes CDR1 SQVTM and CDR2 ANQGSEA. The CDR3 length is 11 residues. Here the CDR3 DNA reads TGCAGCGTGGGGACAGGGGATGAGCAGTTCTTC. It yields the protein CSVGTGDEQFF.

This clonotype appeared a few times. CDR3: CASTLHGTGDSGELFF. CDR3 nucleotide sequence: TGTGCCAGCACCCTTCATGGGACAGGGGATTCCGGGGAGCTGTTTTTT. The chain links TRBV6-4 to TRBJ2-2; 10 bases map to TRBD1. The CDR3 loop spans 16 amino acids. Trimming removed 7 bases from V and 6 bases from J; junction bases left unmatched: 11. Germline CDR1 MRHNA, CDR2 SNTAGT.

V usage is TRBV7-6 and J usage is TRBJ1-1; the match to TRBD1 covers 8 bases. Trimming took 5 bases from V and 4 from J; bases not matched to a gene: 12. The CDR3 is 16 amino acids. Germline V gene sequence: CDR1 SGHVS, CDR2 FNYEAQ. Here the CDR3 DNA reads TGTGCCAGCAGCCCATGGGGGGGACAGGAAAGCACTGAAGCTTTCTTT. Encoded protein: CASSPWGGQESTEAFF.

This chain joins TRBV7-8 and TRBJ2-2, with D possibly matching TRBD2 (5 bases). V was trimmed by 0 bases and J by 6 bases, leaving 8 bases between them. Germline V CDR1 and CDR2: SGHVS, FQNEAQ. The CDR3 runs to 14 residues. CDR3 bases: TGTGCCAGCAGCTTAGCGCTACTAGCCGGGGAGCTGTTTTTT. Translation gives CASSLALLAGELFF.

The chain recombines TRBV27 with TRBJ2-1; no clear D gene. Germline CDR1 is MNHEY and CDR2 is SMNVEV (reference sequence). V was clipped by 8 bases and J by 0 bases, with 8 bases between them. The CDR3 length is 13 residues. CDR3 sequence: CASAESSYNEQFF. The CDR3 bases are TGTGCCAGCGCGGAGAGCTCCTACAATGAGCAGTTCTTC.